This T cell receptor beta chain emerged from a study of blood T cell repertoires in COVID-19. This clone appeared once. Profiled with immunoSEQ multiplex PCR; TCRdb holds only in-frame clones, not every one. The table shows about 86,000 clones, with approximately 83% occurring only once. The length of the CDR3 is 13 residues. In germline, CDR1 is LNHNV, CDR2 YYDKDF (reference sequence). Trimming removed 0 bases at V and 4 bases at J, with 6 bases between. The sample comprised peripheral blood. The chain has TRBV15 and TRBJ1-1; D gene ambiguous. The receptor comes from an elderly woman with active or convalescent COVID-19. The DNA for the CDR3 is TGTGCCACCAGCAGAGATCTAAGCACTGAAGCTTTCTTT. It translates to CATSRDLSTEAFF.